A selection of T cell receptor beta chains follows, all from one sample in a study of blood T cell repertoires in COVID-19. Generated by immunoSEQ multiplex PCR, the TCRdb table keeps only in-frame clones and is missing some. The sample yields 55,000 to 75,000 clones, 89% seen once. Sequenced material: peripheral blood. The receptor source for this set is a man in his 60s with acute or convalescent COVID-19. The conserved cysteine and the conserved F or W are not part of the CDR3 here. Only part of the rows carry a size: once, few, many, or a class if the clone is expanded.

>TRBV21-1|.|TRBJ1-1|14
ASSKTDLDEDLGLL
>TRBV5-8|.|TRBJ2-2|16
ASSKAPLAGGLTGELF
>TRBV7-2|.|TRBJ1-3|17
ASSPRTGTSWSSGNTIY
>TRBV5-1|.|TRBJ1-2|11
ASSLASNYGYT
>TRBV24-1|.|TRBJ2-1|14
ATSDPGAGVNNEQF
>TRBV27|once|TRBJ2-7|14
ASSLPTGTGGYEQY
>TRBV5-1|once|TRBJ2-7|11
ASSLGSSYEQY
>TRBV7-9|.|TRBJ1-1|12
ASSYGLANTEAF
>TRBV9|.|TRBJ2-2|13
ASSSRDRVTGELF
>TRBV5-8|.|TRBJ2-7|13
ASSSRTGGIYEQY
>TRBV2|few|TRBJ1-6|11
ASNGQRASPLH
>TRBV5-6|once|TRBJ2-1|14
ASSLERSGFYNEQF
>TRBV3-1/TRBV3-2|.|TRBJ1-3|14
ASSRTGGTVGNTIY
>TRBV15|once|TRBJ2-7|13
ATSMGGGGAYEQY
>TRBV6-5|.|TRBJ2-2|13
ASTRGGAETGELF
>TRBV5-4|.|TRBJ1-6|13
ASGKQGTYNSPLH
>TRBV13|.|TRBJ1-4|16
ASSLRDWGLKGNEKLF
>TRBV7-8|.|TRBJ2-2|14
ASSLTGGKGTGELF
>TRBV6-6|.|TRBJ1-3|11
ASSRGQGNTIY
>TRBV4-1|.|TRBJ1-1|14
ASSQGDRVGVTEAF
>TRBV7-9|.|TRBJ1-1|11
ASTLQGNTEAF
>TRBV19|.|TRBJ2-2|13
ASKRRDRDTGELF
>TRBV6-6|.|TRBJ1-5|12
ASTLGGSNQPQH
>TRBV7-8|.|TRBJ1-5|12
ASSLSDGNQPQH
>TRBV19|.|TRBJ2-1|10
ASSMGRVEQF
>TRBV29-1|.|TRBJ2-7|9
SVADTYEQY
>TRBV27|.|TRBJ1-3|14
ASSPRRGLSGNTIY
>TRBV12-3/TRBV12-4|.|TRBJ2-3|11
ASTRDTGDTQY
>TRBV6-1|.|TRBJ2-2|16
ASSDGLAGGPQARELF
>TRBV19|.|TRBJ2-3|12
ASSSSGGSDTQY
>TRBV6-5|.|TRBJ2-3|12
ASRPGQSTDTQY
>TRBV5-1|.|TRBJ1-5|12
ASSLGLDNQPQH
>TRBV19|.|TRBJ2-1|15
ASSRTSGGALRNEQF
>TRBV29-1|.|TRBJ1-1|12
SVEAGRMNTEAF
>TRBV30|.|TRBJ1-2|9
ATEGAHGYT
>TRBV27|.|TRBJ2-1|13
ASKGTSGGSDEQF
>TRBV4-1|.|TRBJ2-6|14
ASSQGTGAGANVLT
>TRBV5-1|.|TRBJ1-2|11
ASSLEGVVSYT
>TRBV25-1|.|TRBJ1-3|13
ASSSLGGTGNTIY
>TRBV18|.|TRBJ1-1|11
ASSPGSGVEAF
>TRBV10-2|.|TRBJ2-2|12
ASSREANTGELF
>TRBV6-6|once|TRBJ2-2|11
ASSPHTTGELF
>TRBV29-1|few|TRBJ2-5|10
SVGQTKETQY
>TRBV30|.|TRBJ2-7|12
ACRNSGGSYEQY
>TRBV30|.|TRBJ1-1|11
AWAGQANTEAF
>TRBV21-1|.|TRBJ1-5|15
ASSKERQQTPRGPQH
>TRBV9|.|TRBJ2-1|14
ASSARPGTSLSEQF
>TRBV6-5|.|TRBJ1-1|12
ASSDRGRETEAF
>TRBV11-2|.|TRBJ1-2|13
ASSSPMEGLEGYT
>TRBV10-2|.|TRBJ2-4|12
ASRSSSGRNIQY
>TRBV9|.|TRBJ2-3|13
ASSVEGQGTDTQY